Below are 14 T cell receptor beta chains sequenced from a single sample in a study of blood T cell repertoires in COVID-19. Method: immunoSEQ multiplex PCR; TCRdb's copy keeps in-frame clones and lacks some. The sample records a few hundred thousand clones, 86% being singletons. The specimen sequenced was peripheral blood. The receptor source for this set is a man in his thirties or forties with active or convalescent COVID-19.

The V and J genes are TRBV15 and TRBJ2-4; 10 bases align to TRBD2. The germline gives CDR1 LNHNV, CDR2 YYDKDF (reference sequence). The CDR3 covers 18 residues. Trimming took 5 bases from V and 2 from J; bases not matched to a gene: 12. This chain's CDR3 is CATSGSGTSAYSKNIQYF. The CDR3 bases are TGTGCCACCAGCGGCTCCGGGACTAGCGCTTATTCCAAAAACATTCAGTACTTC.

The gene calls are TRBV5-1 and TRBJ1-5; TRBD1 matches 7 bases. V shed 3 bases and J 0 bases; nucleotides not matched to a gene: 3. The V gene's germline CDR1 is SGHRS and CDR2 YFSETQ. The CDR3 sequence is 15 residues long. CDR3 in amino acids: CASSWGTDSNQPQHF. The CDR3 region has the DNA TGCGCCAGCAGCTGGGGGACAGATAGCAATCAGCCCCAGCATTTT.

The gene calls are TRBV6-5 and TRBJ2-2; 8 positions agree with TRBD2. Germline trimming cut 2 bases from V and 5 bases from J; bases unmatched to any gene: 7. Germline loops: CDR1 MNHEY, CDR2 SVGAGI. The CDR3 is 16 amino acids. CDR3 loop: CASSYVAGPRTGELFF. CDR3 DNA: TGTGCCAGCAGTTACGTAGCGGGGCCGAGGACCGGGGAGCTGTTTTTT.

The chain employs TRBV11-2 and TRBJ2-1, with 10 positions matching TRBD2. Germline V CDR1 and CDR2: SGHAT, FQNNGV. V lost 5 bases to trimming and J lost 4 bases; unmatched junction nucleotides: 11. The CDR3 covers 17 residues. Written as DNA, the CDR3 is TGTGCCAGCAGCGACACTCTACTAGCGGGGAATTACAATGAGCAGTTCTTC. As protein: CASSDTLLAGNYNEQFF.

This sequence joins TRBV5-4 and TRBJ2-1, with TRBD2 matching 7 bases. V lost 4 bases and J lost 3; bases outside the gene matches: 10. The CDR3 has 16 residues. CDR1 and CDR2 from the germline V gene are SGHNT and YYREEE (reference sequence). The CDR3 bases are TGTGCCAGCAGCCCCGGGACGAGCGGGGACTACAATGAGCAGTTCTTC. Encoded protein: CASSPGTSGDYNEQFF.

The chain is built from TRBV5-4 and TRBJ2-7, with 8 bases matching TRBD1. The trim removed 4 bases at V and 0 bases at J, leaving 6 bases unmatched. This CDR3 comprises 15 residues. Germline assignment: CDR1 SGHNT and CDR2 YYREEE (reference sequence). The CDR3 here is CASSPGQGSSYEQYF. The CDR3 DNA reads TGTGCCAGCAGCCCTGGACAGGGAAGCTCCTACGAGCAGTACTTC.

The chain recombines TRBV5-1 with TRBJ1-1; D ambiguous. The CDR3 contains 17 residues. The V gene lost 0 bases and the J gene lost 1 base, with 16 bases spanning the gap. Per germline, CDR1 SGHRS and CDR2 YFSETQ. CDR3 sequence: CASSLDEWARTNTEAFF. The CDR3 nucleotides are TGCGCCAGCAGCTTGGATGAGTGGGCCCGAACGAACACTGAAGCTTTCTTT.

This clone was recorded only once. The CDR3 region has the DNA TGTGCCAGCAGCGTAGACTCCGCTAGCGGGGGGTCCCCTACCTACAATGAGCAGTTCTTC. This gives the protein CASSVDSASGGSPTYNEQFF. V usage is TRBV9 and J usage is TRBJ2-1; 11 bases are a match to TRBD2. Per germline, CDR1 SGDLS and CDR2 YYNGEE. The CDR3 extends over 20 amino acids. J lost 2 bases, V lost 0 bases, and 13 bases had no gene match.

J is TRBJ2-1 and V is TRBV4-3; D may be TRBD2 (5 bases). V shed 2 bases and J shed 6 bases, with 20 bases lying between them. CDR3 size: 17 residues. Per germline, CDR1 LGHNA and CDR2 YSLEER. The CDR3 region is CASSQFLNSGLSNEQFF. The CDR3 bases are TGCGCCAGCAGCCAATTCCTAAATTCCGGACTGTCCAATGAGCAGTTCTTC.

The chain combines TRBV30 with TRBJ2-5, with TRBD1 identical over 7 bases. V shed 7 bases, J shed 11 bases, and the junction held 19 bases outside the gene matches. The CDR3 loop spans 14 amino acids. The V gene's germline CDR1 is GTSNPN and CDR2 SVGIG (reference sequence). The CDR3 here is CAFIPGQWSEEQYF. The DNA for the CDR3 is TGTGCCTTCATTCCGGGACAGTGGTCGGAAGAGCAGTACTTC.

The chain combines TRBV5-1 with TRBJ1-1, with a possible D match to TRBD1 (6 bases). Trimming cost V 5 bases and J 0 bases, with 11 bases left between them. This CDR3 contains 14 residues. Looked up from germline, CDR1 is SGHRS and CDR2 is YFSETQ. The CDR3 DNA follows: TGCGCCAGCAGACTGACAGGTATGAACACTGAAGCTTTCTTT. Translation: CASRLTGMNTEAFF.

V usage is TRBV7-2 and J usage is TRBJ2-1; 9 positions agree with TRBD2. The CDR3 has 19 amino acids. With 2 bases clipped from V and 0 bases from J, the junction kept 11 bases outside the gene matches. CDR1 SGHTA and CDR2 FQGNSA come from the germline V gene. The CDR3 DNA sequence: TGTGCCAGCAGCTTAATAAGTAGCGGGGGCCCTGGCTCCTACAATGAGCAGTTCTTC. Amino acid sequence: CASSLISSGGPGSYNEQFF.

The chain joins TRBV11-2 to TRBJ1-5; no definite D call. V dropped 3 bases and J dropped 4 bases, with 7 bases sitting between them. The CDR3 spans 13 residues. Germline lookup yields CDR1 SGHAT and CDR2 FQNNGV. CDR3 region: CASSLQRNQPQHF. The CDR3 DNA follows: TGTGCCAGCAGCTTGCAGAGGAATCAGCCCCAGCATTTT.

The V gene is TRBV7-9, the J gene TRBJ1-6; unclear D gene. Trimming removed 3 bases from V and 0 bases from J, with 3 bases in between. This CDR3 is built from 14 residues. Germline lookup yields CDR1 SEHNR and CDR2 FQNEAQ (reference sequence). CDR3 amino acids: CASSFSSYNSPLHF. CDR3 in DNA: TGTGCCAGCAGCTTTAGCTCCTATAATTCACCCCTCCACTTT. The full variable domain, with the rest looked up from reference TRBV7-9 and TRBJ1-6, is DTGVSQNPRHKITKRGQNVTFRCDPISEHNRLYWYRQTLGQGPEFLTYFQNEAQLEKSRLLSDRFSAERPKGSFSTLEIQRTEQGDSAMYLCASSFSSYNSPLHFGNGTRLTVT.